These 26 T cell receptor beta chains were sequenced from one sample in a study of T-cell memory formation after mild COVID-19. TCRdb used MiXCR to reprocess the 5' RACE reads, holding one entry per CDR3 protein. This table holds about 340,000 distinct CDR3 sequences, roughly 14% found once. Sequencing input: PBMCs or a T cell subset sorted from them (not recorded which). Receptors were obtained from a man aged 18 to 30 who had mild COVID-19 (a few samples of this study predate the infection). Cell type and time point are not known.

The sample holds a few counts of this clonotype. The CDR3 loop reads CASSDLGVMNTEAFF. DNA for the CDR3: TGTGCCAGCAGCGACCTCGGGGTCATGAACACTGAAGCTTTCTTT. The J gene is TRBJ1-1, the V gene TRBV9; no reliable D call. The CDR3 is 15 residues long. The germline V gene encodes CDR1 SGDLS and CDR2 YYNGEE. V shed 3 bases and J shed 0 bases, with 12 bases lying between them.

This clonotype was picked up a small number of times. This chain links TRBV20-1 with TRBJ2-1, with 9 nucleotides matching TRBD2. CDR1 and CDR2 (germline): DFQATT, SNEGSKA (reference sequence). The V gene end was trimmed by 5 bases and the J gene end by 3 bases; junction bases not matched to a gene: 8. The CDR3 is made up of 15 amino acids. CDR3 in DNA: TGCAGTGCTGAAGGGCGGGGGGGCCTCTACAATGAGCAGTTCTTC. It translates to CSAEGRGGLYNEQFF.

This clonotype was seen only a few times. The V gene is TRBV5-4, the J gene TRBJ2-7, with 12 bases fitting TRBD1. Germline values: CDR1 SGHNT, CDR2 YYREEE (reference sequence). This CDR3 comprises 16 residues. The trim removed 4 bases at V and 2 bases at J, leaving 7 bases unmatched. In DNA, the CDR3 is TGTGCCAGCAGCAGCACCGGGACAGGGGGCGCCTACGAGCAGTACTTC. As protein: CASSSTGTGGAYEQYF.

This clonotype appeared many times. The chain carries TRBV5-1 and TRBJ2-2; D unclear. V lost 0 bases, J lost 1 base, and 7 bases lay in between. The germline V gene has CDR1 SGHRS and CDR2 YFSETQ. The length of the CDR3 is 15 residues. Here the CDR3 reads CASSLGLLNTGELFF. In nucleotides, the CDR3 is TGCGCCAGCAGCTTGGGCCTTCTGAACACCGGGGAGCTGTTTTTT.

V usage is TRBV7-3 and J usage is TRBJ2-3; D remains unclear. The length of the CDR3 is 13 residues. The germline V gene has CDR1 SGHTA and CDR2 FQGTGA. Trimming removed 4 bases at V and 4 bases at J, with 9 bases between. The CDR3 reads CASSSDRSDTQYF. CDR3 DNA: TGTGCCAGCAGCTCCGATAGGTCAGATACGCAGTATTTT.

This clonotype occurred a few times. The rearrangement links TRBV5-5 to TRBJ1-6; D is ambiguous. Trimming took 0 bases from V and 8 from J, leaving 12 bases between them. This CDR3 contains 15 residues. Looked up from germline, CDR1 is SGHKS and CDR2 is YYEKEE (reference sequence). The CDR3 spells CASSLAGSGDSPLHF. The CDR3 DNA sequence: TGTGCCAGCAGCTTGGCCGGGTCAGGAGATTCACCCCTCCACTTT. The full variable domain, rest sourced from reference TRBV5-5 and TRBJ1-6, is DAGVTQSPTHLIKTRGQQVTLRCSPISGHKSVSWYQQVLGQGPQFIFQYYEKEERGRGNFPDRFSARQFPNYSSELNVNALLLGDSALYLCASSLAGSGDSPLHFGNGTRLTVT.

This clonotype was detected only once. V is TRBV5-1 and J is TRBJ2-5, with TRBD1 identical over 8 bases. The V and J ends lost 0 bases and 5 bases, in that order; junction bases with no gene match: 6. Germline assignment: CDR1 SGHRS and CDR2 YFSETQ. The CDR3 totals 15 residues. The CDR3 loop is CASSLAPGQAETQYF. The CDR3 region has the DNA TGCGCCAGCAGCTTGGCCCCGGGACAGGCGGAGACCCAGTACTTC. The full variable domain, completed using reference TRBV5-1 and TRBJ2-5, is KAGVTQTPRYLIKTRGQQVTLSCSPISGHRSVSWYQQTPGQGLQFLFEYFSETQRNKGNFPGRFSGRQFSNSRSEMNVSTLELGDSALYLCASSLAPGQAETQYFGPGTRLLVL.

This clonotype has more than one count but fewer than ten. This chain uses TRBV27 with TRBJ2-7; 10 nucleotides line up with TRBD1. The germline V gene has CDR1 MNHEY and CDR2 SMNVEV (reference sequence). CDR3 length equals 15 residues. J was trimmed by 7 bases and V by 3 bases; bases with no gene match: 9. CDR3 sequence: CASSLRQGAPWEQYV. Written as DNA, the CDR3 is TGTGCCAGCAGTTTGCGACAGGGGGCCCCTTGGGAGCAGTACGTC.

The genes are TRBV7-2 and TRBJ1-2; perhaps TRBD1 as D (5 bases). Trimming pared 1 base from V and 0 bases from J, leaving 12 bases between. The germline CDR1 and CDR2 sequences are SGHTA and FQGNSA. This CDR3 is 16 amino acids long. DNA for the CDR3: TGTGCCAGCAGCTTAGAGGTGACAGTCCCTAACTATGGCTACACCTTC. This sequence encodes CASSLEVTVPNYGYTF.

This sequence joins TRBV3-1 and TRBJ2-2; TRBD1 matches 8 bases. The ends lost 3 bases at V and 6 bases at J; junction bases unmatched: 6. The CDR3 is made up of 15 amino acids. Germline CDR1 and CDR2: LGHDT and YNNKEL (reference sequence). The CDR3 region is CASSHWDRRSGELFF. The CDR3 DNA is TGTGCCAGCAGCCATTGGGACAGGAGGTCCGGGGAGCTGTTTTTT.

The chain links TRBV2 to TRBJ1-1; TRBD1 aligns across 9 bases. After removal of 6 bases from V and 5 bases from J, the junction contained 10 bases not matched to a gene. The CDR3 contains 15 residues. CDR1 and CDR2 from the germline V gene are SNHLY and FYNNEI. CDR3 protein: CASRIYTTGGTEAFF. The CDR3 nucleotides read TGTGCCAGCAGGATATATACGACAGGGGGGACTGAAGCTTTCTTT.

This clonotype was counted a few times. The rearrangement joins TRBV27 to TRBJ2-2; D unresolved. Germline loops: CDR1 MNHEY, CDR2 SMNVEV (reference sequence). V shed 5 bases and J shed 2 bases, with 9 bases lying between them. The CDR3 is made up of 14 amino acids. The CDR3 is CASSTSQNTGELFF. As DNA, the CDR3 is TGTGCCAGCAGTACGTCACAAAACACCGGGGAGCTGTTTTTT.

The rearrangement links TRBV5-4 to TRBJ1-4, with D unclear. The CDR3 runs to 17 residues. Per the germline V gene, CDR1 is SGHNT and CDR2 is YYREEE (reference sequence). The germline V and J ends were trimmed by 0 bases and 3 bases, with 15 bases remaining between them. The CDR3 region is CASSLAAGKAANEKLFF. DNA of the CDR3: TGTGCCAGCAGCTTGGCCGCGGGGAAGGCGGCTAATGAAAAACTGTTTTTT.

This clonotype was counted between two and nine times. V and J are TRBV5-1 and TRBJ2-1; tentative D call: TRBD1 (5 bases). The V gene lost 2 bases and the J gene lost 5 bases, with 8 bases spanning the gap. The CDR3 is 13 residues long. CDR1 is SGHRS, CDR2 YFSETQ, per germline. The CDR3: CASSLSRDNEQFF. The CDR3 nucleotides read TGCGCCAGCAGCTTAAGCAGGGACAATGAGCAGTTCTTC.

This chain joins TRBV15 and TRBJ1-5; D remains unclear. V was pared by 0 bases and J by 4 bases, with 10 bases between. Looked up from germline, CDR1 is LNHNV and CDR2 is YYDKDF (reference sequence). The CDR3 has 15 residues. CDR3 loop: CATSRDRAKNQPQHF. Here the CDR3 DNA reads TGTGCCACCAGCAGAGATCGGGCAAAGAATCAGCCCCAGCATTTT.

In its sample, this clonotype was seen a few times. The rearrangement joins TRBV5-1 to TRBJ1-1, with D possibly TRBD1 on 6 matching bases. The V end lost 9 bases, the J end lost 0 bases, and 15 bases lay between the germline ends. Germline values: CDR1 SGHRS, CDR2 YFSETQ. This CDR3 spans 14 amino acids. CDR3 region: CATSQGSVNTEAFF. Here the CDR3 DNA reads TGCGCCACCTCTCAGGGGAGCGTGAACACTGAAGCTTTCTTT.

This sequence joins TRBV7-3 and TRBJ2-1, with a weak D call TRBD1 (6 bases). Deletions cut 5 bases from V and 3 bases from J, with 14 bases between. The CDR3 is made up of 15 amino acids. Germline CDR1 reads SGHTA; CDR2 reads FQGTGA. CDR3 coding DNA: TGTGCCAGCAGCCCCCAGGGACAAGGCTACAATGAGCAGTTCTTC. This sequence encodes CASSPQGQGYNEQFF.

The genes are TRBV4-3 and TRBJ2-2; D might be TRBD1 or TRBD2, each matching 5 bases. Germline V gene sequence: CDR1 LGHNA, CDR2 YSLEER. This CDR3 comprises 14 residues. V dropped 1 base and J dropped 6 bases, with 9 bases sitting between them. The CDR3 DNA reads TGCGCCAGCAGCCAAGCTTGGGGGTCCGGGGAGCTGTTTTTT. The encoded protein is CASSQAWGSGELFF.

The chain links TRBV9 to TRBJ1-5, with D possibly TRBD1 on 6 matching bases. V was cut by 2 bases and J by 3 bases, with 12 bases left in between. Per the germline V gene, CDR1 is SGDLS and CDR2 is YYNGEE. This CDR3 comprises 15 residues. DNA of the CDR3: TGTGCCAGCAGCGTCGGGGGGCTATACAATCAGCCCCAGCATTTT. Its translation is CASSVGGLYNQPQHF.

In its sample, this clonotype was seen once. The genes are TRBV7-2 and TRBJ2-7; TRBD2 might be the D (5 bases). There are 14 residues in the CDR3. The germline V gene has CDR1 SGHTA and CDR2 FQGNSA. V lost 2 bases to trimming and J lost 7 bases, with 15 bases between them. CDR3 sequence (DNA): TGTGCCAGCAGCTTAACGACGGCCGGGAAAGAGCAGTACTTC. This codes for CASSLTTAGKEQYF.

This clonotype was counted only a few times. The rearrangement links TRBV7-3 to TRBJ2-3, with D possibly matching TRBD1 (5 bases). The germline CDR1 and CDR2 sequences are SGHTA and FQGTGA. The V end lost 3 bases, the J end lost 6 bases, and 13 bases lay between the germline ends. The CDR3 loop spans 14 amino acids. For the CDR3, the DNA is TGTGCCAGCAGCTTGCAGGGCCTTTCGGATACGCAGTATTTT. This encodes CASSLQGLSDTQYF.

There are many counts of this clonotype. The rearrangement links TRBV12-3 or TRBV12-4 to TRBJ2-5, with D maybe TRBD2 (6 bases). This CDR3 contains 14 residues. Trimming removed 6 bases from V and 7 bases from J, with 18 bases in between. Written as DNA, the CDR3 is TGTGCCAGCAGCCCGTCAGGGACTTTCGGGACCCAGTACTTC. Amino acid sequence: CASSPSGTFGTQYF.

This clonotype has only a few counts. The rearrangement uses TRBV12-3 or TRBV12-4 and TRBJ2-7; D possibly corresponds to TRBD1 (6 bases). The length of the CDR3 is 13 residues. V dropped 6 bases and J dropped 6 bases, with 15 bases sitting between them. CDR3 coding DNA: TGTGCCAGCAGGCGACATGACAGGACCGAGCAGTACTTC. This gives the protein CASRRHDRTEQYF.

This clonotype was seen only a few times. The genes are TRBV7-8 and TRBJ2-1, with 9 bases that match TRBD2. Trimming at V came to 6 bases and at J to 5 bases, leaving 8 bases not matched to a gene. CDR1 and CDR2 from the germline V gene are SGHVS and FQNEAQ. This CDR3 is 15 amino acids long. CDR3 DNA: TGTGCCAGCAGTTCGGGTAGCGGGGGACACAATGAGCAGTTCTTC. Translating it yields CASSSGSGGHNEQFF.

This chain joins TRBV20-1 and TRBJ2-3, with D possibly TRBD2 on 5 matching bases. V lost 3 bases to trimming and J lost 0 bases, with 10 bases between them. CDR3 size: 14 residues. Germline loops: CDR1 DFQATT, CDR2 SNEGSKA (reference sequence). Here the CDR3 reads CSARLWTSTDTQYF. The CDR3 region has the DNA TGCAGTGCTAGGTTGTGGACTAGCACAGATACGCAGTATTTT.

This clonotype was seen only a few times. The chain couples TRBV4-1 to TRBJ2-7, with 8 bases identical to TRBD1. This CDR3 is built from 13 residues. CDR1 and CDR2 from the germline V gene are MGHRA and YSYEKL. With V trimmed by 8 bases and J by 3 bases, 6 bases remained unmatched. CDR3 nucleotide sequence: TGCGCCAGCGGTTTCGACAGGGGCTACGAGCAGTACTTC. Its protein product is CASGFDRGYEQYF.